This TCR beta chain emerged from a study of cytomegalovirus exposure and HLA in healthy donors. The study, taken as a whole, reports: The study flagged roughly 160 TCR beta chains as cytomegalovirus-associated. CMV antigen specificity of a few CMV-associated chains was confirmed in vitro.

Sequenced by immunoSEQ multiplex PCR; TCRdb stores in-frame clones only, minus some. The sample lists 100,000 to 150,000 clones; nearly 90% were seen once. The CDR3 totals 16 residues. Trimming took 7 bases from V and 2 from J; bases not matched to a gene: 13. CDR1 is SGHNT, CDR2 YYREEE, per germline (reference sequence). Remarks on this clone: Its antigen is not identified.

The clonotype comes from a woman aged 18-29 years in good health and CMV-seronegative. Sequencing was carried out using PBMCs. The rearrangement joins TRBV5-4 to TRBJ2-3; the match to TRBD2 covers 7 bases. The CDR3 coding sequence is TGTGCCAGCTGTTTTGGTGGGGGGGGTAACACAGATACGCAGTATTTT. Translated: CASCFGGGGNTDTQYF.